Sequencing of this TCR beta chain was carried out in a study of blood T cell repertoires in COVID-19. Methods used by the authors: Nucleated cell number was recorded as an estimate derived from reference gene primer amplification. TCRdb keeps only in-frame clones here, not all; method: immunoSEQ multiplex PCR. That table gives V, J and clone size, and the DNA gave D and trimming. The profile shows about 280,000 clones, roughly 85% of them singletons. This clone was found once. This CDR3 region has 14 residues. Per the germline V gene, CDR1 is SGHRS and CDR2 is YFSETQ. The ends lost 9 bases at V and 2 bases at J; junction bases unmatched: 5.

This chain connects TRBV5-1 to TRBJ2-3; 11 bases are shared with TRBD2. This sequence originates from a man aged 45-65 years with active or convalescent COVID-19. Input material: peripheral blood. This CDR3 reads CATRTSGFTDTQYF. The CDR3 DNA sequence: TGCGCCACTCGGACTAGCGGGTTCACAGATACGCAGTATTTT.